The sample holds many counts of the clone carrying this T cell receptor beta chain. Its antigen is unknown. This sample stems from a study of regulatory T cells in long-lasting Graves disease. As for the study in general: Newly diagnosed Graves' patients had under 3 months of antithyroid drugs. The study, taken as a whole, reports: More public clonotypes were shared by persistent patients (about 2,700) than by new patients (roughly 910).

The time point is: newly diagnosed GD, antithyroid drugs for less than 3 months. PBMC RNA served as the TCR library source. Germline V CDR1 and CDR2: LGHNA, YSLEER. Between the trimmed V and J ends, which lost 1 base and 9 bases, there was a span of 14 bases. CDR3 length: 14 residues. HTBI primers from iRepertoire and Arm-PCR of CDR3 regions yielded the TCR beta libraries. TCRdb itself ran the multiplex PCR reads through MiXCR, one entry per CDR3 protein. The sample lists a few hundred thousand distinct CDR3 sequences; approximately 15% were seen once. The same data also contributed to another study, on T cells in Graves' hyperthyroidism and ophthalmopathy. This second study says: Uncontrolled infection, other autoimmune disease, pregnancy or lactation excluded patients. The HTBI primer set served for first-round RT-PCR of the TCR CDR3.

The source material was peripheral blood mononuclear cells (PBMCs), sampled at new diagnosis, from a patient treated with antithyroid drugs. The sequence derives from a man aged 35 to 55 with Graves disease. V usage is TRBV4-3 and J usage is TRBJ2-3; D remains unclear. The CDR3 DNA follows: TGCGCCAGCAGCCAAGCGGGCCCAGTCGGCACGCAGTATTTT. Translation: CASSQAGPVGTQYF.